The 7 T cell receptor beta chains below were found in one sample sequenced in a study of OX40 agonist ivuxolimab in advanced cancers. TCRdb's table, derived via immunoSEQ multiplex PCR, lists solely in-frame clones and lacks some. The table includes around 58,000 clones, approximately 83% detected once. This material consisted of CD4+ or CD8+ T cells sorted from blood, taken in a trial of the OX40 agonist ivuxolimab. All receptors derive from an adult with an advanced solid tumor such as melanoma, head and neck, liver or kidney cancer.

CDR3 DNA sequence: TGTGCCAGCAGAGACGGGACAGGGGCCATCGAAAAACTGTTTTTT. It yields the protein CASRDGTGAIEKLFF. The chain recombines TRBV13 with TRBJ1-4; 10 nucleotides line up with TRBD1. The CDR3 is made up of 15 amino acids. CDR1 PRHDT and CDR2 FYEKMQ come from the germline V gene (reference sequence). With 6 bases clipped from V and 8 bases from J, the junction kept 9 bases outside the gene matches.

This clone was counted only a few times. The chain joins TRBV28 to TRBJ2-7; D is uncertain. The CDR3 runs to 14 residues. Trimming took 2 bases from V and 5 from J, leaving 13 bases between them. Germline CDR1 MDHEN, CDR2 SYDVKM. CDR3 nucleotides: TGTGCCAGCAGTTTAGAAGCTCTTTTCGACGAGCAGTACTTC. The encoded protein is CASSLEALFDEQYF.

Here the CDR3 DNA reads TGTGCCAGCAGCTTACTATCCTCCTATGGCTACACCTTC. It codes for CASSLLSSYGYTF. This chain joins TRBV7-9 and TRBJ1-2; D remains unclear. Trimming stripped 2 bases from V and 4 bases from J, with 8 bases between. Germline V gene data show CDR1 as SEHNR and CDR2 as FQNEAQ (reference sequence). This CDR3 spans 13 amino acids.

The rearrangement joins TRBV14 to TRBJ1-4; D gene unclear. V was clipped by 0 bases and J by 0 bases, with 8 bases between them. CDR1 is SGHDN, CDR2 FVKESK, per germline. The CDR3 has 16 amino acids. The CDR3, as DNA: TGTGCCAGCAGCCAAGATATTAGCCCAACTAATGAAAAACTGTTTTTT. Translation: CASSQDISPTNEKLFF.

The chain is built from TRBV4-3 and TRBJ2-7; 7 bases agree with TRBD1. J lost 2 bases, V lost 1 base, and 2 bases had no gene match. The germline V gene has CDR1 LGHNA and CDR2 YSLEER. This CDR3 region has 14 residues. CDR3 loop: CASSQGDSAYEQYF. The CDR3 nucleotides are TGCGCCAGCAGCCAAGGGGACAGTGCCTACGAGCAGTACTTC.

The table lists this clone with a few counts. The chain joins TRBV9 to TRBJ2-1; D gene unclear. Deletions cut 0 bases from V and 8 bases from J, with 15 bases between. The germline V gene has CDR1 SGDLS and CDR2 YYNGEE. The CDR3 is 15 residues long. CDR3 region: CASSVGRPRVDEQFF. The CDR3 DNA sequence: TGTGCCAGCAGCGTAGGACGCCCCCGGGTCGATGAGCAGTTCTTC.

The V gene is TRBV7-2, the J gene TRBJ2-5; no clear D. The CDR3 covers 14 residues. In germline, CDR1 is SGHTA, CDR2 FQGNSA. The V and J ends lost 1 base and 5 bases respectively, with 11 bases between them. Here the CDR3 reads CASSLGMFSETQYF. In DNA form, the CDR3 reads TGTGCCAGCAGCTTAGGAATGTTTAGTGAGACCCAGTACTTC.